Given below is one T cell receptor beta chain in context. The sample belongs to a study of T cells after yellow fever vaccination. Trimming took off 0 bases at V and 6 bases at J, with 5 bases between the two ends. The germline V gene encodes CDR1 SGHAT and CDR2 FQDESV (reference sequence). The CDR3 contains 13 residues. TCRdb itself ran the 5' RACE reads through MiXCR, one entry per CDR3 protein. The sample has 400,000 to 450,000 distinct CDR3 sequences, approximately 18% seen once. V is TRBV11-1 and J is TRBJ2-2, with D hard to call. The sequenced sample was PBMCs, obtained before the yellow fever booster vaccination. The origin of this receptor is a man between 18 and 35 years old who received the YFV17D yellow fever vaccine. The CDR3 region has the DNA TGTGCCAGCAGCTTAGCGCCGGCCGGGGAGCTGTTTTTT. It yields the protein CASSLAPAGELFF.